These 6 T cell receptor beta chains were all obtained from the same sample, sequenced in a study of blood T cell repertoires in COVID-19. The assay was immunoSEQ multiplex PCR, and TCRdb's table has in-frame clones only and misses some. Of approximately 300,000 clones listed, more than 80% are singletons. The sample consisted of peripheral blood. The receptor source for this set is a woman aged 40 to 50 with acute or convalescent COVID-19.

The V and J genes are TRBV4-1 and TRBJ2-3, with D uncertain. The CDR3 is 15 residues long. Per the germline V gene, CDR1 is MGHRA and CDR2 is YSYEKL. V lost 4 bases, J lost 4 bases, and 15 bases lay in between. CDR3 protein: CASSPYRSEADTQYF. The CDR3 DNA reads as TGCGCCAGCAGCCCGTACCGGAGTGAGGCAGATACGCAGTATTTT.

CDR3 amino acids: CSVFPGHRDTEAFF. CDR3 nucleotides: TGCAGCGTTTTTCCGGGACACCGGGACACTGAAGCTTTCTTT. The chain couples TRBV29-1 to TRBJ1-1; D perhaps matches TRBD1 (6 bases). Trimming took off 5 bases at V and 3 bases at J, with 16 bases between the two ends. This CDR3 is built from 14 residues. Per germline, CDR1 SQVTM and CDR2 ANQGSEA.

In nucleotides, the CDR3 is TGTGCCACCAGCAGAGATTTACTGTCTGGGGCCAACGTCCTGACTTTC. Residues: CATSRDLLSGANVLTF. This chain links TRBV15 with TRBJ2-6; no clear D. V lost 0 bases and J 1 base, leaving 7 bases between the germline ends. Germline V gene sequence: CDR1 LNHNV, CDR2 YYDKDF (reference sequence). This CDR3 spans 16 amino acids.

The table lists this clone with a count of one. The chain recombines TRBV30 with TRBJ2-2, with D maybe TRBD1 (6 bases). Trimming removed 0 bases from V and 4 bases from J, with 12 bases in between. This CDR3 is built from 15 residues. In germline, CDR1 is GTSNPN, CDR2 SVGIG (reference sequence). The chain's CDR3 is CAWSVRGSVTGELFF. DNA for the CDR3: TGTGCCTGGAGTGTCAGGGGCTCGGTCACCGGGGAGCTGTTTTTT.

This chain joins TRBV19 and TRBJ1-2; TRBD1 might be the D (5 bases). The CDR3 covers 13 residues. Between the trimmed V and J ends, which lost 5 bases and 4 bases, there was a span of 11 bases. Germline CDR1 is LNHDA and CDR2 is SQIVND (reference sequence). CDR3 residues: CASSDDSPYGYTF. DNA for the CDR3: TGTGCCAGTAGTGATGACAGCCCCTATGGCTACACCTTC. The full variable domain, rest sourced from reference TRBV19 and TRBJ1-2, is DGGITQSPKYLFRKEGQNVTLSCEQNLNHDAMYWYRQDPGQGLRLIYYSQIVNDFQKGDIAEGYSVSREKKESFPLTVTSAQKNPTAFYLCASSDDSPYGYTFGSGTRLTVV.

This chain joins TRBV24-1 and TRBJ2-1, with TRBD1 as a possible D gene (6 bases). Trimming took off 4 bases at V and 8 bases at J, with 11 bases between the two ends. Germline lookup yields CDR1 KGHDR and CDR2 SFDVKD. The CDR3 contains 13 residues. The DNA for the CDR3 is TGTGCCACCAGTGACTCGGACAGCTATGAGCAGTTCTTC. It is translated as CATSDSDSYEQFF.